The rows below give T cell receptor beta chains drawn from one sample of a study of persistence of HIV-infected CD4 T cells. Their antigens are not known. The table came from immunoSEQ multiplex PCR; TCRdb's copy has only in-frame clones and leaves some out. The table shows just under 65,000 clones, with 70% to 75% occurring only once. Source: CD4+ T cells sorted from PBMCs after roughly 18-hour stimulation, taken from a patient who received antiretroviral therapy. All receptors come from an adult man with HIV who was CMV-seropositive. The CDR3 runs from the conserved cysteine through the conserved F or W.

cdr3_aa cdr3_length j_call v_call
CASSRRGQGASAGANVLTF 19 TRBJ2-6 TRBV19
CASSQERGRVPYGYTF 16 TRBJ1-2 TRBV4-1
CASSLEAGGRNEQFF 15 TRBJ2-1 TRBV5-8
CASSLRTLNYGYTF 14 TRBJ1-2 TRBV7-9
CASSPRTARWYF 12 TRBJ2-3 TRBV12-3/TRBV12-4
CASNSRDSENSGANVLTF 18 TRBJ2-6 TRBV19
CASKSNSGNTIYF 13 TRBJ1-3 TRBV6-5
CASSVGRVGMGNEQFF 16 TRBJ2-1 TRBV9
CAISQRGYEQYF 12 TRBJ2-7 TRBV10-3
CASSQERGNEQYF 13 TRBJ2-7 TRBV4-2
CASSPMVAGSHEQYF 15 TRBJ2-7 TRBV11-2
CASRRTGRTDTQYF 14 TRBJ2-3 TRBV2
CASNGQGYNEQFF 13 TRBJ2-1 TRBV2
CASSPRGNDEQYF 13 TRBJ2-7 TRBV4-2
CASSQAGRTDTQYF 14 TRBJ2-3 TRBV3-1/TRBV3-2
CASSPAGGALGDTQYF 16 TRBJ2-3 TRBV19
CASSFMTGNTEAFF 14 TRBJ1-1 TRBV5-5
CASSQSDRGDYGYTF 15 TRBJ1-2 TRBV4-1
CASSLETLSHYEQYF 15 TRBJ2-7 TRBV28
CASSGIEGGLTDTQYF 16 TRBJ2-3 TRBV10-2
CASVTRGMNTEAFF 14 TRBJ1-1 TRBV5-4
CASTLLTGGNQPQHF 15 TRBJ1-5 TRBV2
CASSPRGDTQYF 12 TRBJ2-3 TRBV7-3
CASSLGSRVGYTF 13 TRBJ1-2 TRBV3-1/TRBV3-2
CASSEAVGINSPLHF 15 TRBJ1-6 TRBV2
CASSEAGQGGYTEAFF 16 TRBJ1-1 TRBV2
CASSNPNRASNQPQHF 16 TRBJ1-5 TRBV19
CASSVGPDSNQPQHF 15 TRBJ1-5 TRBV9
CASSLKTPYSNQPQHF 16 TRBJ1-5 TRBV27
CASSLIDGQGKETQYF 16 TRBJ2-5 TRBV5-1
CASSPPLIHLLYTEAFF 17 TRBJ1-1 TRBV18
CASSPGRAVEQYF 13 TRBJ2-7 TRBV5-1
CASSLERDIEKLFF 14 TRBJ1-4 TRBV11-2
CASSHLALAGGQEQFF 16 TRBJ2-1 TRBV25-1
CASSIGAGRHNGYTF 15 TRBJ1-2 TRBV19
CASSESDRANEQFF 14 TRBJ2-1 TRBV10-1
CASSPRGEPRTEAFF 15 TRBJ1-1 TRBV28
CASSLRETDTQYF 13 TRBJ2-3 TRBV5-8
CASTPGQGRTNEKLFF 16 TRBJ1-4 TRBV25-1
CASSPQGLSSYEQYF 15 TRBJ2-7 TRBV5-5
CASSLDRNQETQYF 14 TRBJ2-5 TRBV5-4
CASSLAMGSTDTQYF 15 TRBJ2-3 TRBV7-9
CSASTAVGGGSGNTIYF 17 TRBJ1-3 TRBV20-1
CASTGRALGGPLHF 14 TRBJ1-6 TRBV6-5
CASSVGLAGYEQYF 14 TRBJ2-7 TRBV9
CASSVAGAGNQPQHF 15 TRBJ1-5 TRBV9
CASSLSRPWTDTQYF 15 TRBJ2-3 TRBV27
CASSEPGQGVGNTIYF 16 TRBJ1-3 TRBV6-1
CASSGSLNYGYTF 13 TRBJ1-2 TRBV28
CASSPPDRGNEQFF 14 TRBJ2-1 TRBV28
CASRRDSSYNEQFF 14 TRBJ2-1 TRBV18
CASSGTLGTEAFF 13 TRBJ1-1 TRBV2
CATSDTSGASYNEQFF 16 TRBJ2-1 TRBV24-1